This paragraph reports one TCR beta chain. Antigen specificity is unknown. This sample is drawn from a study of T cells in localized non-small cell lung cancer. Study-wide results and limits: Longer overall survival was linked to higher blood T cell density. Appearances in adjacent lung were noted for a median roughly 50 of the top 100 tumor clones. Because only a single region of the tumor was sequenced, heterogeneity remains possible. Uninvolved adjacent lung showed peak T cell clonality, exceeding tumor.

Assay: immunoSEQ multiplex PCR; the TCRdb copy retains only in-frame clones and omits some. The data hold 45,000 to 55,000 clones, with roughly 85% observed a single time. The sample here was peripheral blood, taken before any cancer treatment. The TCR sequence derives from a male donor aged 60 or over with stage III squamous cell lung carcinoma.

The CDR3 DNA is TGTGCCAGCTCCCCAAGCGGGCCAGGGGGCCTTAATCAGCCCCAGCATTTT. This gives the protein CASSPSGPGGLNQPQHF. The rearrangement joins TRBV18 to TRBJ1-5, with TRBD1 matching 8 bases. The germline V gene encodes CDR1 KGHSH and CDR2 LQKENI. The CDR3 totals 17 residues. Trimming cost V 6 bases and J 4 bases; bases outside gene matches: 14.